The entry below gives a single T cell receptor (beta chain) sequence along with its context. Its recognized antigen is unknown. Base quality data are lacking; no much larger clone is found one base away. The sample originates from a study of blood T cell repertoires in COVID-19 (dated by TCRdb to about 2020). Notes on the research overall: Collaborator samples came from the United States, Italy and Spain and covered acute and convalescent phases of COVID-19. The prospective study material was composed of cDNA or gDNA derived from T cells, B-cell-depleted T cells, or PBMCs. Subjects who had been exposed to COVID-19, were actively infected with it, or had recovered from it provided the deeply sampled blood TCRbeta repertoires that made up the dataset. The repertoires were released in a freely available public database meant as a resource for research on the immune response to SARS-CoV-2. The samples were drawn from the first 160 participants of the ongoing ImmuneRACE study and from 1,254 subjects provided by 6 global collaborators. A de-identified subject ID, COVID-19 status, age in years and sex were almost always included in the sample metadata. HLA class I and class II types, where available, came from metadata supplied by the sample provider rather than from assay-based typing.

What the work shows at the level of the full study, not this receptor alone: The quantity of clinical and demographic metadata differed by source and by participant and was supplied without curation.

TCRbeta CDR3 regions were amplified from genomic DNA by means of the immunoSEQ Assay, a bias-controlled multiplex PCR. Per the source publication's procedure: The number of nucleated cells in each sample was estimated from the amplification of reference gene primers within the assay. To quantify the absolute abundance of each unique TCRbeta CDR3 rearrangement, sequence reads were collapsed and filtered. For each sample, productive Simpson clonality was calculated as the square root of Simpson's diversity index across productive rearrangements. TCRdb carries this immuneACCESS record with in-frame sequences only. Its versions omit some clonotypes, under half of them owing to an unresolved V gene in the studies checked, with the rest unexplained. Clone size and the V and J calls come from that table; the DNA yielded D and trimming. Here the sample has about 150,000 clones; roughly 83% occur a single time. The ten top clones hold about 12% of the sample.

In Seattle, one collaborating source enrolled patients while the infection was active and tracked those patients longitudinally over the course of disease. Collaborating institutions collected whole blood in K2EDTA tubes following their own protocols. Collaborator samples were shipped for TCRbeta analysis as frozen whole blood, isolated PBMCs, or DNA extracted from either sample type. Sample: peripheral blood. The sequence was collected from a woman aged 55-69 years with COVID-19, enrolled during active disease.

CDR3 region: CASSLSQGAEAFF. Here is the DNA: TGTGCCAGCAGCTTAAGCCAGGGGGCTGAAGCTTTCTTT. The chain uses TRBV7-2 and TRBJ1-1; TRBD1 agrees with 7 junctional bases. Trimmed from V: 2 bases; trimmed from J: 6 bases; junction bases lacking a gene match: 3. The CDR3 starts with the cysteine, ends with the phenylalanine, and has 13 residues. Of all the DNA, just the CDR3 is kept, 39 bases in frame from base 1. The CDR1 and CDR2 encoded by the germline V gene are SGHTA and FQGNSA.